The TCR beta chain described here comes from a study of T cell responses to AZD1222 COVID-19 vaccine. Study-wide results and limits: In a largely white British group with more females than males, clonal diversity was possibly underestimated. After the peak T cell response, and only then, were repertoires sampled.

Profiled with immunoSEQ multiplex PCR; TCRdb holds only in-frame clones, not every one. This table has more than 85,000 clones, roughly nine tenths appearing once. Germline V lookup: CDR1 LNHDA, CDR2 SQIVND (reference sequence). Unmatched junction bases numbered 11, after V lost 3 bases and J lost 8 bases. This CDR3 spans 15 amino acids. Turning to this clone: Its antigen is not known.

The clonotype originates from an adult in good health. Sequencing used peripheral blood, obtained on day 0 of AZD1222 vaccination. The V gene is TRBV19, the J gene TRBJ1-2; 8 nucleotides line up with TRBD1. The CDR3 bases are TGTGCCAGTAGTATCGGGAGCAGGGGGCTCGGAGGCTACACCTTC. Translated: CASSIGSRGLGGYTF.